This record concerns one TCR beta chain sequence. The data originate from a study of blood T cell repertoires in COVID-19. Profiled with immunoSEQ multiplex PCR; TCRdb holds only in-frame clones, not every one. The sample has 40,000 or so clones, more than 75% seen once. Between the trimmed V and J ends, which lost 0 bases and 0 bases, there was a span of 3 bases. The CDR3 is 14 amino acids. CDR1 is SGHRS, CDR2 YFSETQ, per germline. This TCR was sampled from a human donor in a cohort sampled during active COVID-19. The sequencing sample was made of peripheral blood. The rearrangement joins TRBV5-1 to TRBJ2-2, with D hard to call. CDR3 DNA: TGCGCCAGCAGCTTGGTTACGAACACCGGGGAGCTGTTTTTT. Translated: CASSLVTNTGELFF.